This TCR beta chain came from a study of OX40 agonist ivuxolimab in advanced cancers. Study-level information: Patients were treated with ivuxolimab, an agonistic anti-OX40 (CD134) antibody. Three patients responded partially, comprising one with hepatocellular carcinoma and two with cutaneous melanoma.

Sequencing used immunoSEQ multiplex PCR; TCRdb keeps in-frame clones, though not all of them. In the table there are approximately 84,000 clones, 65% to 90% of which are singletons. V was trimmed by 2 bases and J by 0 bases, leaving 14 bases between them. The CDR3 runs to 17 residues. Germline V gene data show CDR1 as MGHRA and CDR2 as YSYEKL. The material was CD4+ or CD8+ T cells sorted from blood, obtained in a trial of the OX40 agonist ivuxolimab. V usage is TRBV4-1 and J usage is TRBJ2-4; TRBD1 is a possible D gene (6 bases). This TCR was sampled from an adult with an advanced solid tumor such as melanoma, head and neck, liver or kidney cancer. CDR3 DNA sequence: TGCGCCAGCAGCCAACACAGACAGGAGCTAGCCAAAAACATTCAGTACTTC. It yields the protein CASSQHRQELAKNIQYF.